The 28 T cell receptor beta chains below come from one sample, sequenced in a study of beta chain features in type 1 diabetes (dated by TCRdb to between 2017 and 2018). Results the study describes overall, beyond this receptor: Type 1 diabetes patients showed a moderate but significant shortening of TCRB CDR3 length in all four CD4+ subsets.

The library was built by means of the immunoSEQ multiplex PCR assay. All of the isolated RNA was reverse transcribed with the High Capacity cDNA Reverse Transcription Kit, so expressed TCRB transcripts were sequenced. TCRdb mirrors the immuneACCESS table, restricted to in-frame sequences. Some clones are absent from its copies; in checked studies, under half trace to an unresolved V gene, and the reason for the others is unknown. The sample profile shows roughly 50,000 clones; under 60% of them were found once. The ten most abundant clones make up 2.6% of the sample. These receptors have no known antigen. The sample taken for sequencing was Tregs from blood. In the paper's terms, the cell subset or site label means: regulatory CD4+ T cells. The receptors here all came from a woman aged 40-49 years with type 1 diabetes.

This clone was seen a few times. The chain combines TRBV10-2 with TRBJ1-1, with TRBD1 as a possible D gene (6 bases). There are 17 residues in the CDR3. Germline V gives CDR1 WSHSY, CDR2 SAAADI. Trimming removed 0 bases at V and 3 bases at J, with 17 bases between. The CDR3 spells CASSESGRGVPDTEAFF. For the CDR3, the DNA is TGCGCCAGCAGTGAGTCGGGGAGGGGGGTCCCGGACACTGAAGCTTTCTTT.

The chain carries TRBV19 and TRBJ1-1; tentative D call: TRBD1 (5 bases). There are 15 residues in the CDR3. V was trimmed by 3 bases and J by 0 bases, leaving 11 bases between them. Germline loops: CDR1 LNHDA, CDR2 SQIVND (reference sequence). The CDR3 DNA reads TGTGCCAGTAGTATTGGGGTACAGGTGAACACTGAAGCTTTCTTT. This codes for CASSIGVQVNTEAFF. Full variable domain (missing parts from reference TRBV19 and TRBJ1-1): DGGITQSPKYLFRKEGQNVTLSCEQNLNHDAMYWYRQDPGQGLRLIYYSQIVNDFQKGDIAEGYSVSREKKESFPLTVTSAQKNPTAFYLCASSIGVQVNTEAFFGQGTRLTVV.

The chain uses TRBV2 and TRBJ1-5, with 9 bases fitting TRBD1. The CDR3 is 14 amino acids. V lost 6 bases, J lost 5 bases, and 5 bases stayed unmatched. Germline values: CDR1 SNHLY, CDR2 FYNNEI. The DNA for the CDR3 is TGTGCCAGCAGCCCGAGGACAGGGGATCAGCCCCAGCATTTT. Protein: CASSPRTGDQPQHF.

This clone was found a few times. The chain combines TRBV6-5 with TRBJ2-1; 8 bases fit TRBD2. Germline assignment: CDR1 MNHEY and CDR2 SVGAGI. The length of the CDR3 is 14 residues. Trimming removed 4 bases from V and 4 bases from J; junction bases left unmatched: 3. As DNA, the CDR3 is TGTGCCAGCAGTTGGCTAGCGGGTTACAATGAGCAGTTCTTC. It specifies CASSWLAGYNEQFF.

This clone has a handful of counts. This chain joins TRBV5-4 and TRBJ1-1, with unresolved D. V lost 2 bases and J lost 1, with 9 bases in between. CDR3 length equals 14 residues. Per germline, CDR1 SGHNT and CDR2 YYREEE (reference sequence). The CDR3 sequence is CASSFLRENTEAFF. The CDR3 DNA reads as TGTGCCAGCAGCTTCCTACGAGAGAACACTGAAGCTTTCTTT. The full variable domain, rest sourced from reference TRBV5-4 and TRBJ1-1, is ETGVTQSPTHLIKTRGQQVTLRCSSQSGHNTVSWYQQALGQGPQFIFQYYREEENGRGNFPPRFSGLQFPNYSSELNVNALELDDSALYLCASSFLRENTEAFFGQGTRLTVV.

The chain joins TRBV5-8 to TRBJ2-5; the match to TRBD1 covers 8 bases. The CDR3 contains 13 residues. V gave up 5 bases and J gave up 7 bases; unmatched junction bases: 7. Germline CDR1 SGHTS, CDR2 YDEGEE. This CDR3 is CASSPQGVRTQYF. Written as DNA, the CDR3 is TGTGCCAGCAGTCCACAGGGGGTTCGGACCCAGTACTTC.

This clone was detected only a few times. The chain couples TRBV11-2 to TRBJ2-1; 11 nucleotides match TRBD2. The CDR3 consists of 16 residues. V lost 5 bases, J lost 8 bases, and 11 bases stayed unmatched. CDR1 SGHAT and CDR2 FQNNGV come from the germline V gene. In nucleotides, the CDR3 is TGTGCCAGCAGCAAACTAGCGGGAGTACTGTACGATGAGCAGTTCTTC. It yields the protein CASSKLAGVLYDEQFF.

This chain connects TRBV6-1 to TRBJ2-1; perhaps TRBD2 as D (7 bases). Looked up from germline, CDR1 is MNHNS and CDR2 is SASEGT. V gave up 6 bases and J gave up 14 bases, with 14 bases separating them. The length of the CDR3 is 11 residues. In DNA form, the CDR3 reads TGTGCCAGCAGGGGGGGGGCCGAGGAGTTCTTC. Translated: CASRGGAEEFF.

This clone was recorded a few times. The rearrangement links TRBV5-1 to TRBJ1-1, with D possibly being TRBD1 (5 bases). Trimming took 0 bases from V and 3 from J, leaving 15 bases between them. Germline V lookup: CDR1 SGHRS, CDR2 YFSETQ. This CDR3 is built from 16 residues. CDR3 residues: CASSLAGTGRDTEAFF. The CDR3 coding sequence is TGCGCCAGCAGCTTGGCCGGAACAGGCAGGGACACTGAAGCTTTCTTT.

The chain couples TRBV15 to TRBJ2-7; D possibly corresponds to TRBD1 (6 bases). Trimming cost V 0 bases and J 3 bases, with 12 bases left between them. This CDR3 contains 15 residues. In germline, CDR1 is LNHNV, CDR2 YYDKDF (reference sequence). The CDR3 loop reads CATSRELGTHYEQYF. The CDR3 bases are TGTGCCACCAGCAGAGAGCTGGGGACACACTACGAGCAGTACTTC.

The chain employs TRBV27 and TRBJ1-1, with TRBD1 identical over 7 bases. CDR1 MNHEY and CDR2 SMNVEV come from the germline V gene (reference sequence). V was clipped by 5 bases and J by 3 bases; unmatched bases: 6. CDR3 size: 14 residues. For the CDR3, the DNA is TGTGCCAGCAGTACCACGACAGGGTACACTGAAGCTTTCTTT. Amino acid sequence: CASSTTTGYTEAFF.

The chain uses TRBV4-3 and TRBJ2-3; D is possibly TRBD2 (6 bases). Trimming took off 0 bases at V and 3 bases at J, with 10 bases between the two ends. Germline-derived CDR1 and CDR2 are LGHNA and YSLEER. This CDR3 region has 15 residues. CDR3 loop: CASSQDIGSTDTQYF. Here the CDR3 DNA reads TGCGCCAGCAGCCAAGATATCGGGAGTACAGATACGCAGTATTTT.

A few counts support this clone. The chain has TRBV7-3 and TRBJ2-7, with TRBD2 matching 8 bases. The CDR3 sequence is 16 residues long. The germline V gene has CDR1 SGHTA and CDR2 FQGTGA. J gave up 1 base and V 0 bases, and 5 bases lay outside the gene matches. CDR3 sequence reads: CASSLTGAGDSYEQYF. CDR3 in DNA: TGTGCCAGCAGCTTAACGGGAGCGGGGGATTCCTACGAGCAGTACTTC.

V and J are TRBV25-1 and TRBJ1-2; 7 bases fit TRBD1. The trim removed 0 bases at V and 0 bases at J, leaving 4 bases unmatched. The CDR3 runs to 16 residues. Germline-derived CDR1 and CDR2 are MGHDK and SYGVNS. CDR3: CASSEYGGTANYGYTF. In nucleotides, the CDR3 is TGTGCCAGCAGTGAATATGGGGGGACAGCTAACTATGGCTACACCTTC.

Only a few counts were recorded for this clone. The rearrangement joins TRBV19 to TRBJ1-5; D is unresolved. The length of the CDR3 is 13 residues. Germline V gene lookup returns CDR1 LNHDA and CDR2 SQIVND (reference sequence). The germline V and J ends were trimmed by 4 bases and 6 bases, with 10 bases remaining between them. The CDR3 sequence is CASSRGLAQPQHF. CDR3 sequence (DNA): TGTGCCAGTAGTAGAGGGCTGGCTCAGCCCCAGCATTTT. The full variable domain, in which reference TRBV19 and TRBJ1-5 provide the parts outside the CDR3, is DGGITQSPKYLFRKEGQNVTLSCEQNLNHDAMYWYRQDPGQGLRLIYYSQIVNDFQKGDIAEGYSVSREKKESFPLTVTSAQKNPTAFYLCASSRGLAQPQHFGDGTRLSIL.

V usage is TRBV30 and J usage is TRBJ2-1; 8 bases match TRBD2. V trimming: 4 bases; J trimming: 5 bases; junction bases outside the gene matches: 13. Germline V gene sequence: CDR1 GTSNPN, CDR2 SVGIG (reference sequence). The CDR3 spans 16 residues. In DNA form, the CDR3 reads TGTGCCTGGAACGAGGAAGCAGCGGGAGCCCACAATGAGCAGTTCTTC. Its translation: CAWNEEAAGAHNEQFF.

The chain joins TRBV28 to TRBJ2-4; D gene ambiguous. CDR1 and CDR2 (germline): MDHEN, SYDVKM. Deletions cut 8 bases from V and 0 bases from J, with 8 bases between. The length of the CDR3 is 13 residues. The CDR3 protein is CASLDLAKNIQYF. The CDR3, as DNA: TGTGCCAGCTTAGACTTAGCCAAAAACATTCAGTACTTC.

The gene calls are TRBV6-6 and TRBJ1-4; 12 bases align to TRBD1. V dropped 8 bases and J dropped 9; count of bases not matched to a gene: 4. CDR1 and CDR2 from the germline V gene are MNHNY and SVGAGI (reference sequence). This CDR3 has 13 residues. The CDR3 sequence is CASEGTGGKKLFF. The CDR3 nucleotides read TGTGCCAGCGAGGGGACAGGGGGCAAAAAACTGTTTTTT.

This chain connects TRBV29-1 to TRBJ2-4, with TRBD1 matching over 7 bases. In germline, CDR1 is SQVTM, CDR2 ANQGSEA. This CDR3 region has 13 residues. The junction had 5 bases not matched to a gene; V was cut back by 0 bases and J by 9 bases. The CDR3 protein is CSVEDQSGGIQYF. Here the CDR3 DNA reads TGCAGCGTTGAAGATCAATCAGGGGGCATTCAGTACTTC.

The chain joins TRBV27 to TRBJ1-2; maybe TRBD1 (6 bases). V dropped 6 bases and J dropped 4 bases, with 15 bases sitting between them. The germline gives CDR1 MNHEY, CDR2 SMNVEV (reference sequence). This CDR3 has 14 amino acids. The CDR3 sequence is CASSRDRTVYGYTF. The CDR3 DNA is TGTGCCAGCAGCCGAGACAGGACCGTCTATGGCTACACCTTC.

This sequence joins TRBV7-3 and TRBJ2-5; the D gene is possibly TRBD1 (7 bases). CDR3 length: 16 amino acids. The ends were cut back, 2 bases at V and 4 bases at J, with 17 bases in the middle. Germline CDR1 is SGHTA and CDR2 is FQGTGA. The CDR3 bases are TGTGCCAGCAGCTTACAGGGACAGCCGCGGGGAGAGACCCAGTACTTC. It translates to CASSLQGQPRGETQYF.

The CDR3 DNA follows: TGTGCCAGATGGAGGGTAGACTCCTACAATGAGCAGTTCTTC. Protein product: CARWRVDSYNEQFF. The chain employs TRBV2 and TRBJ2-1, with D possibly matching TRBD2 (6 bases). Germline assignment: CDR1 SNHLY and CDR2 FYNNEI. The ends were cut back, 9 bases at V and 0 bases at J, with 12 bases in the middle. The CDR3 contains 14 residues.

This chain connects TRBV7-2 to TRBJ1-1; D ambiguous. This CDR3 region has 13 residues. The ends were cut back, 3 bases at V and 3 bases at J, with 8 bases in the middle. CDR1 is SGHTA, CDR2 FQGNSA, per germline. CDR3 region: CASSFRQDTEAFF. The CDR3 region has the DNA TGTGCCAGCAGCTTCCGACAAGACACTGAAGCTTTCTTT.

This clone has more than one count but fewer than ten. This chain joins TRBV10-3 and TRBJ2-3; D call uncertain. CDR1 and CDR2 (germline): ENHRY, SYGVKD. The CDR3 covers 15 residues. Deletions cut 4 bases from V and 2 bases from J, with 13 bases between. The chain's CDR3 is CAISGGPKNTDTQYF. In DNA form, the CDR3 reads TGTGCCATCAGTGGAGGTCCCAAGAACACAGATACGCAGTATTTT.

The sample holds a few counts of this clone. This sample includes further DNA sequences coding for the same CDR3. This chain connects TRBV20-1 to TRBJ1-2; D remains ambiguous. This CDR3 region has 11 residues. Germline V lookup: CDR1 DFQATT, CDR2 SNEGSKA (reference sequence). Trimming removed 1 base from V and 5 bases from J, with 5 bases in between. As DNA, the CDR3 is TGCAGTGCTAGAGGAGGGTATGGCTACACCTTC. It yields the protein CSARGGYGYTF.

This chain joins TRBV7-3 and TRBJ2-6; TRBD1 might be the D (5 bases). The germline gives CDR1 SGHTA, CDR2 FQGTGA. The V gene lost 1 base and the J gene lost 13 bases, with 14 bases spanning the gap. This CDR3 is built from 14 residues. This CDR3 reads CASSLNTGRRVLTF. The CDR3 DNA reads TGTGCCAGCAGCTTAAACACAGGTCGGCGGGTCCTGACTTTC.

This chain uses TRBV27 with TRBJ2-1, with 9 bases lining up with TRBD1. The CDR3 totals 14 residues. Germline CDR1 reads MNHEY; CDR2 reads SMNVEV (reference sequence). The V segment lost 4 bases and the J segment 13 bases; nucleotides outside the gene matches: 11. In DNA, the CDR3 is TGTGCCAGCAGTTCAACCTGGGGACAGGGAGAACAGTTCTTC. Encoded protein: CASSSTWGQGEQFF.

The J gene is TRBJ2-1, the V gene TRBV28; 8 bases line up with TRBD1. This CDR3 is built from 17 residues. Trimming cost V 4 bases and J 0 bases; bases outside gene matches: 8. Germline CDR1 is MDHEN and CDR2 is SYDVKM. CDR3 region: CASSSRGRGFSYNEQFF. The CDR3 coding sequence is TGTGCCAGCAGTTCCAGGGGGCGGGGTTTCTCCTACAATGAGCAGTTCTTC.